Detailed here is one T cell receptor beta chain. The antigen remains undetermined. The CDR3 sequence is 13 residues long. V lost 6 bases, J lost 4 bases, and 12 bases lay in between. cDNA libraries of TCR beta carried unique molecular identifiers. With roughly 0.85 to 11 million T cells as the source, a few hundred thousand cDNA molecules resulted. From the PCR reads, TCRdb called clonotypes with MiXCR, one entry per CDR3 protein. This table has some 690,000 distinct CDR3 sequences, 55% to 70% appearing once. The data were obtained in a study of post-analysis software for immune sequencing data. Turning to the study itself: Relapsing-remitting, secondary progressive and progressive-relapsing multiple sclerosis courses were included.

Overall study findings and caveats: In multiple sclerosis, normalized Chao1 diversity was significantly below that of controls. About five TRBV segments, including TRBV5-6, TRBV5-1 and TRBV20-1, were more frequent in patients than controls. Under F measure analysis, samples from one preparation batch co-clustered strongly.

The chain joins TRBV12-3 or TRBV12-4 to TRBJ1-2, with D maybe TRBD1 (6 bases). This receptor was obtained from a girl between 2 and 10 years old with multiple sclerosis. Sequenced sample: blood. CDR3 sequence: CASRRQVGYGYTF. In DNA, the CDR3 is TGTGCCAGCAGGAGACAGGTTGGCTATGGCTACACCTTC.